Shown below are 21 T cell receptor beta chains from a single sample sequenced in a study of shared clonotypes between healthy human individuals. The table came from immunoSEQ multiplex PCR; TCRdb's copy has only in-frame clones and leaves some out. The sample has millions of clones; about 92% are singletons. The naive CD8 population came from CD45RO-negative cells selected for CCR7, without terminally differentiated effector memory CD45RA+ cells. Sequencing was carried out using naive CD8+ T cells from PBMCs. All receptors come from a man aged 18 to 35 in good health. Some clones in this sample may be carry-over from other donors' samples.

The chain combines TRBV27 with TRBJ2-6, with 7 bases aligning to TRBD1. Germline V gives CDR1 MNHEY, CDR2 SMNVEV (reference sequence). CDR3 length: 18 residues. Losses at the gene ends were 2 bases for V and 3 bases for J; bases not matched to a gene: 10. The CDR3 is CASSLIRDSLFGANVLTF. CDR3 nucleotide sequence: TGTGCCAGCAGTTTAATACGGGACAGTCTATTTGGGGCCAACGTCCTGACTTTC. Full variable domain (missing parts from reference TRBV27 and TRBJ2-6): EAQVTQNPRYLITVTGKKLTVTCSQNMNHEYMSWYRQDPGLGLRQIYYSMNVEVTDKGDVPEGYKVSRKEKRNFPLILESPSPNQTSLYFCASSLIRDSLFGANVLTFGAGSRLTVL.

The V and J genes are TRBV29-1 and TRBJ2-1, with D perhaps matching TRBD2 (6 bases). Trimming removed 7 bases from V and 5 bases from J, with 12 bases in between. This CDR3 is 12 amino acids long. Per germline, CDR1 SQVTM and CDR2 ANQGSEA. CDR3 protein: CSAQGLDNEQFF. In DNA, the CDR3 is TGCAGCGCGCAGGGACTGGACAATGAGCAGTTCTTC.

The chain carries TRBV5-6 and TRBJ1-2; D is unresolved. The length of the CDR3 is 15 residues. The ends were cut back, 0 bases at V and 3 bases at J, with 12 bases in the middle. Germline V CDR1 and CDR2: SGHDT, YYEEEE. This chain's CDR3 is CASSLDPKVDYGYTF. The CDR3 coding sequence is TGTGCCAGCAGCTTGGATCCCAAGGTCGACTATGGCTACACCTTC.

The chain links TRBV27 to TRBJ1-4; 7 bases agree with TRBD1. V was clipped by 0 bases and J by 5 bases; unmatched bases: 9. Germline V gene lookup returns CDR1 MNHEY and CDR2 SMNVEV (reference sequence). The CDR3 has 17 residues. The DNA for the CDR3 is TGTGCCAGCAGTTTATCGCCCCCTCAAGGGGGCAATGAAAAACTGTTTTTT. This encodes CASSLSPPQGGNEKLFF.

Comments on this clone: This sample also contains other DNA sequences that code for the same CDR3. The CDR3, as DNA: TGTGCCAGCAGCCCCAGGATAGACAATGAGCAGTTCTTC. This sequence encodes CASSPRIDNEQFF. J is TRBJ2-1 and V is TRBV9, with no clear D. CDR3 size: 13 residues. Trimming took off 4 bases at V and 5 bases at J, with 10 bases between the two ends. CDR1 is SGDLS, CDR2 YYNGEE, per germline.

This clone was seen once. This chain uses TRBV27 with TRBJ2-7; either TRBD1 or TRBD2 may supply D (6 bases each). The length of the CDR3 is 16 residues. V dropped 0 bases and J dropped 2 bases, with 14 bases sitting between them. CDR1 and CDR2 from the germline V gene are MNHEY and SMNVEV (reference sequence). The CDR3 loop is CASSLSQGTLAYEQYF. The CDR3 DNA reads TGTGCCAGCAGTTTATCGCAGGGGACTCTAGCCTACGAGCAGTACTTC.

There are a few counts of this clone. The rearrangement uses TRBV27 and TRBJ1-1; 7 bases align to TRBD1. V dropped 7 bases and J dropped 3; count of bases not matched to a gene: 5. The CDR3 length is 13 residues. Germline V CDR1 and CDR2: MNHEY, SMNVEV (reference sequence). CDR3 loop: CASMTGWDTEAFF. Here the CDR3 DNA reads TGTGCCAGCATGACAGGGTGGGACACTGAAGCTTTCTTT.

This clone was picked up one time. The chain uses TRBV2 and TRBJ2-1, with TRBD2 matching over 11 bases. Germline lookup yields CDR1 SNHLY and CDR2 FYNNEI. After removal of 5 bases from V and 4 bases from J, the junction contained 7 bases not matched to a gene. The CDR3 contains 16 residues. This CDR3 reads CASSQDLAGGYNEQFF. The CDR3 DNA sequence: TGTGCCAGCAGTCAGGATCTAGCGGGAGGTTACAATGAGCAGTTCTTC.

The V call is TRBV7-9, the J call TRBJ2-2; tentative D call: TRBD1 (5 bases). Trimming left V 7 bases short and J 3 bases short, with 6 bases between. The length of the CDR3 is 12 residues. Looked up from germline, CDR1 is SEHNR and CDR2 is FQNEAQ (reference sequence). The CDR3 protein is CASKTDTGELFF. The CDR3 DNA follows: TGTGCCAGCAAGACAGACACCGGGGAGCTGTTTTTT.

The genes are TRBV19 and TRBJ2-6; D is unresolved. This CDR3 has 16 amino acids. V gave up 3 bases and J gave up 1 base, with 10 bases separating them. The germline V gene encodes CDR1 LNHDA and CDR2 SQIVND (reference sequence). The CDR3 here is CASSITAASGANVLTF. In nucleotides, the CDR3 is TGTGCCAGTAGTATCACAGCTGCTTCTGGGGCCAACGTCCTGACTTTC.

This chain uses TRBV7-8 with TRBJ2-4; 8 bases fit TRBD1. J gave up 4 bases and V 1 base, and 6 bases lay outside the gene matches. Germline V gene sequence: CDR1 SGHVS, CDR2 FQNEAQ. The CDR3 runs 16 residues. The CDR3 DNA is TGTGCCAGCAGCTTAGTTGCAGGGGGCACGAAAAACATTCAGTACTTC. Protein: CASSLVAGGTKNIQYF.

The CDR3 sequence: CASSLDLPGRDTQYF. The CDR3, as DNA: TGTGCCAGCAGCTTAGATTTGCCAGGCCGGGATACGCAGTATTTT. This chain joins TRBV11-1 and TRBJ2-3; D is unresolved. The V gene's germline CDR1 is SGHAT and CDR2 FQDESV (reference sequence). This CDR3 comprises 15 residues. Trimming took off 1 base at V and 6 bases at J, with 14 bases between the two ends.

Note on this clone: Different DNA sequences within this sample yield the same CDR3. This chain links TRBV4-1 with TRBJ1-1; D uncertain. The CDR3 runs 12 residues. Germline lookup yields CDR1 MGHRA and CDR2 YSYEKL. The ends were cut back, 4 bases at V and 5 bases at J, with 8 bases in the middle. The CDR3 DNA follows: TGCGCCAGCAGCCCCACGGGTACTGAAGCTTTCTTT. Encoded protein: CASSPTGTEAFF.

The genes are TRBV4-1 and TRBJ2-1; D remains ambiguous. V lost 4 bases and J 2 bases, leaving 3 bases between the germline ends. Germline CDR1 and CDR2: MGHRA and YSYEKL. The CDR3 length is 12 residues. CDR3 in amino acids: CASSPTYNEQFF. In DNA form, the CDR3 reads TGCGCCAGCAGCCCGACCTACAATGAGCAGTTCTTC.

The CDR3 sequence is CASSQDLFNEQFF. The CDR3 nucleotides read TGCGCCAGCAGCCAAGATCTCTTCAATGAGCAGTTCTTC. J is TRBJ2-1 and V is TRBV4-3, with D hard to call. The V gene lost 0 bases and the J gene lost 6 bases, with 6 bases spanning the gap. The germline CDR1 and CDR2 sequences are LGHNA and YSLEER. The CDR3 spans 13 residues.

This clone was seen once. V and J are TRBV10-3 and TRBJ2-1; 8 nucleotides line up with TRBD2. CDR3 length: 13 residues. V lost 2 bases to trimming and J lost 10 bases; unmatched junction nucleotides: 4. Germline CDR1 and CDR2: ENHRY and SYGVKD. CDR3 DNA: TGTGCCATCAGTGAGCCGGGACTAGTCGAGCAGTTCTTC. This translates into CAISEPGLVEQFF.

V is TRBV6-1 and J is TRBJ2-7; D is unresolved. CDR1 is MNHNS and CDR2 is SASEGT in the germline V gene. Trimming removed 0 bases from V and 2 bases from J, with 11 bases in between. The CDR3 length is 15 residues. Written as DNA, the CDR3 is TGTGCCAGCAGTGAAGCGCTAAGCCTCCCCTACGAGCAGTACTTC. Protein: CASSEALSLPYEQYF.

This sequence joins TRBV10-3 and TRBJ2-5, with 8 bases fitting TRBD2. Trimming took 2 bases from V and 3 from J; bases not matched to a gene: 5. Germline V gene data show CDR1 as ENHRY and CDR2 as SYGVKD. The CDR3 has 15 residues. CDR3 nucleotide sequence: TGTGCCATCAGTGAGCCGGGACTAGGAGAAGAGACCCAGTACTTC. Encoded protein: CAISEPGLGEETQYF.

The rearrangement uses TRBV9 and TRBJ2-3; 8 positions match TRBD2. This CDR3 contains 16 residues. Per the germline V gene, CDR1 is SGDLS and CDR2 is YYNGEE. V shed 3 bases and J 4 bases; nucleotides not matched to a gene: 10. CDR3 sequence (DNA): TGTGCCAGCAGCGCCCGGCCAGCGGGAGTCGCAGATACGCAGTATTTT. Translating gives CASSARPAGVADTQYF.

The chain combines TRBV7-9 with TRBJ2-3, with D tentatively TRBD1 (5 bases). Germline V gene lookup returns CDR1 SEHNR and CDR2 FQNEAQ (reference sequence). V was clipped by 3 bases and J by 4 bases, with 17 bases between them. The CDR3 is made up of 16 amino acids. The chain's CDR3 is CASSLRNHGAADTQYF. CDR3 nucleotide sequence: TGTGCCAGCAGCTTGAGGAATCATGGGGCAGCAGATACGCAGTATTTT.

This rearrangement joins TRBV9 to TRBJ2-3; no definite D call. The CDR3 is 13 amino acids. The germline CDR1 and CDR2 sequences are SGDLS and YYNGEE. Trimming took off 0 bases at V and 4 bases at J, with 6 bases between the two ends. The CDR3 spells CASSVVPPDTQYF. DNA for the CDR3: TGTGCCAGCAGCGTAGTCCCCCCAGATACGCAGTATTTT.